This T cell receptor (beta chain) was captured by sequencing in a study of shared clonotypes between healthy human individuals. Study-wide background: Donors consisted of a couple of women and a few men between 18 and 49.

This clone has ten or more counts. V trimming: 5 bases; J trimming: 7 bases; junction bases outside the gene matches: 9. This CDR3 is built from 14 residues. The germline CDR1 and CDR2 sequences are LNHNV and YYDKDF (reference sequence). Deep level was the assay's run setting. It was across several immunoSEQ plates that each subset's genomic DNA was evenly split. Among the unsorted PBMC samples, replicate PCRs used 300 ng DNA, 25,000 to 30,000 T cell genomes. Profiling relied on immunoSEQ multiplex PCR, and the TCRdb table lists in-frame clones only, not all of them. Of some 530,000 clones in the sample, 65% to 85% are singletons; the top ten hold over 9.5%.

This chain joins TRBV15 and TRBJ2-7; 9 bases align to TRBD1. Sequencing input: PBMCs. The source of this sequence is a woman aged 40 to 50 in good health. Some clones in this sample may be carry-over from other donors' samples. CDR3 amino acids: CATSEDRGLGEQYF. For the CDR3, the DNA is TGTGCCACCAGCGAGGACAGGGGATTGGGAGAGCAGTACTTC.